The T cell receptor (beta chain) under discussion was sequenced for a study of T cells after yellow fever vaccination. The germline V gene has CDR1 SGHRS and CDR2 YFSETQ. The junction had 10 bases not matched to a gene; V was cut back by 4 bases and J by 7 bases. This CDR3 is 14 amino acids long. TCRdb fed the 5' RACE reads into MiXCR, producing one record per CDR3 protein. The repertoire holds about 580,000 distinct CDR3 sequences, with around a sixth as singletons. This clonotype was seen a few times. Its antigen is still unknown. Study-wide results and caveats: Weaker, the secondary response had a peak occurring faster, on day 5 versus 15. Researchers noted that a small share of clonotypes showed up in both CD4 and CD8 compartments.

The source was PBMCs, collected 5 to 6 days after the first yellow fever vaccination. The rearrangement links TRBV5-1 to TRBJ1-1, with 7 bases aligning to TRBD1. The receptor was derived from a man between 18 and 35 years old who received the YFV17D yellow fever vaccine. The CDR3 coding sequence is TGCGCCAGCAGCCCCCGGACAGGCAGGAATGAAGCTTTCTTT. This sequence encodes CASSPRTGRNEAFF.